This T cell receptor beta chain was sequenced for a study of CD8+CD57+ T cells in acquired aplastic anemia. Study-wide context: Sorted cells (CD4+ and CD8+) yielded DNA amounts that averaged approximately 3.2 ug.

General study results and limits: Comparison of patients with controls identified approximately 28 shared CD8+ CDR3 sequences.

V lost 10 bases and J lost 0; bases outside the gene matches: 9. The V gene's germline CDR1 is SGDLS and CDR2 YYNGEE. The CDR3 consists of 15 residues. CDR3 and TCR beta VDJ profiling relied on a genomic DNA template. A single record per CDR3 protein comes from TCRdb applying MiXCR to the reads. The table has approximately 180,000 distinct CDR3 sequences, roughly 63% seen once; the top ten hold under 55%. This clonotype was observed at least ten times. Its specificity is not known. Flow cytometry had shown expanded CD8+CD57+ cells in the patients chosen for sequencing. V gene TRBV9 combines with J gene TRBJ2-3; 9 nucleotides match TRBD2. The TCR sequence derives from a human donor with aplastic anemia. Specimen: sorted CD4+, CD8+, or CD8+CD57+ T cells (not recorded which) from PBMCs. The CDR3 nucleotides are TGTGCCCTTCCCCCGGGACTAGCTAGCACAGATACGCAGTATTTT. Translation gives CALPPGLASTDTQYF.